This T cell receptor (beta chain) was found in a study of cytomegalovirus exposure and HLA in healthy donors. Study information: A subsequent analysis stated that the 120 or so validation repertoires were run on the same platform as the roughly 700 first-cohort repertoires.

Assay used: immunoSEQ multiplex PCR; TCRdb lists only in-frame clones, some missing. The table records some 320,000 clones, approximately 86% of them present only once. Whole-study results and caveats: Per published reports, the classifier diagnosed cytomegalovirus status with high specificity and sensitivity. Most TCR sequences proved rare, with some public TCRs found in many donors. According to a subsequent analysis, TCR clusters identified in the first cohort showed a tendency to co-occur across the approximately 120 validation repertoires.

Worth noting for this clone: The target antigen is unknown.

This TCR was recovered from a woman aged 25-40 years in good health and CMV-seropositive. The material sequenced was PBMCs.

The CDR3 coding sequence is TGTGCCAGCAGCCCGGGAGGACAGGATCAAGAGACCCAGTACTTC. Protein sequence: CASSPGGQDQETQYF. The chain uses TRBV5-4 and TRBJ2-5; perhaps D is TRBD1 or TRBD2 (7 bases each). V gave up 4 bases and J gave up 2 bases, with 15 bases separating them. CDR1 and CDR2 from the germline V gene are SGHNT and YYREEE (reference sequence). This CDR3 spans 15 amino acids. The full variable domain, its missing parts supplied by reference TRBV5-4 and TRBJ2-5, is ETGVTQSPTHLIKTRGQQVTLRCSSQSGHNTVSWYQQALGQGPQFIFQYYREEENGRGNFPPRFSGLQFPNYSSELNVNALELDDSALYLCASSPGGQDQETQYFGPGTRLLVL.